This T cell receptor beta chain was captured by sequencing in a study of T cell responses to AZD1222 COVID-19 vaccine. Study results and limitations: Among those given AZD1222, only five to seven were seropositive at baseline. Every sample of the repertoires postdated the peak T cell response.

Analysis merged second doses at about 4 or about 12 weeks. As concerns this clone: The antigen remains undetermined.

Produced via immunoSEQ multiplex PCR; TCRdb's table is partial and in-frame only. In the table there are 100,000 to 150,000 clones, more than 80% of which are singletons. V was trimmed by 2 bases and J by 0 bases, leaving 8 bases between them. Germline CDR1 is SGHTA and CDR2 is FQGNSA. This CDR3 region has 15 residues. The chain couples TRBV7-2 to TRBJ1-5; the D is unclear. The sequencing used peripheral blood, collected 28 days after the second AZD1222 dose. This TCR was sampled from an adult who received the AZD1222 COVID-19 vaccine. The CDR3 sequence is CASSLSSDSNQPQHF. In DNA form, the CDR3 reads TGTGCCAGCAGCTTATCTTCAGATAGCAATCAGCCCCAGCATTTT.